This TCR beta chain was captured in a study of cytomegalovirus exposure and HLA in healthy donors (TCRdb year 2017). Regarding the research as a whole: In an earlier analysis of several hundred of the donors, about 260 Gb of sequence data and approximately 100 million unique TCR beta sequences from roughly 190 million T cells were reported. An early release covering about 600 HLA-typed donors comprised about 320 gigabases of sequencing data and around 85 million unique TCR sequences. The genetic ancestry cluster associated with self-reported Caucasian donors included around four fifths of the 398 genotyped donors. The study was designed to test whether signatures of past pathogen exposure could be identified by cataloging public T cell receptors. The study profiled the T cell repertoires of hundreds of subjects by immunosequencing and related them to cytomegalovirus serostatus. Besides the first cohort of 666 subjects, a separate validation cohort made up of roughly 120 different subjects was used. High-throughput TCR immunosequencing, statistical association of individual TCRs with disease status, and machine learning were combined to predict cytomegalovirus infection status. In a later analysis, previously published TCR beta repertoires from 500 to 750 donors were re-analyzed and high-resolution HLA genotyping was added so that TCR occurrence patterns could be studied. Rather than using new phenotypic data, the later analysis identified candidate immune exposures from TCR beta sequences and from how often those sequences occurred across donors. An earlier analysis of around 640 of the donors used high-throughput TCR beta sequencing to judge whether each TCR beta V gene segment behaved as functional or pseudogenic. Donor age, sex, ethnicity and CMV serostatus were compiled together with the repertoire data. A later genetic analysis used genome-wide SNP genotypes for about three fifths of the 666 donors, treating that subset as a discovery cohort. All discovery cohort repertoires had been generated on a single sequencing platform. HLA typing covered class I and class II loci at four-digit resolution. Typing coverage differed by locus: A, B, C, DRB1 and DQB1 were typed in about 620-630 donors, DQA1 in 522, DPA1 in nearly 610, and DPB1 in approximately 450. Because of strong linkage in the cohort, 4 to 6 DR-DQ haplotypes were treated as single units for association and clustering. Across some 400 genotyped donors of the cohort, an average of 235,054 unique TCR beta nucleotide sequences per donor were sequenced, and around 20% of those sequences were non-productive. Study-wide conclusions, independent of this receptor: When HLA alleles, especially DR and DQ, strongly co-occurred, attributing TCR associations to individual alleles was difficult. In a later analysis, the rate of TCR association differed among HLA loci, with DRB1 alleles having the most associated TCRs and HLA-C alleles having the fewest. According to the authors, the approach could potentially be generalized to other disease states and immunological phenotypes. This cohort had only TCR beta chains sequenced, and the lack of alpha or paired-chain data limited which features could be detected. Roughly uniform sequencing depth across donors was assumed in presence/absence analyses, although this assumption may not hold. CMV serostatus was the only immune exposure information available for the cohort. Over 15 rarely observed V segments, including chromosome 9 orphons, were excluded from the earlier analysis of a few hundred of the donors because counts were too low. Several of the top co-occurrence clusters appeared to be linked to parvovirus B19, influenza, CMV and Epstein-Barr virus, according to a later analysis. Compared with the approximately 710-donor mean, donors in an Asian-associated ancestry cluster had fewer N-insertions in productive TCRs, according to a later genetic analysis. In vitro tests confirmed that a few of the cytomegalovirus-associated TCR beta chains recognize cytomegalovirus antigens. A further reported finding was that TCR beta sequences accurately predicted the HLA-A and HLA-B alleles for most subjects in the first cohort. The study gave a list of around 170 TCR beta chains associated with cytomegalovirus. Some IMGT-functional V segments, including TRBV6-2 and TRBV6-3, could not be distinguished by the 87-base-pair reads and were therefore excluded. A later genetic analysis associated a missense DCLRE1C variant with V-gene and J-gene trimming of TCR beta chains, and an independent cohort replicated the association. In a later analysis, some 17,000 TCR beta sequences were associated with specific HLA alleles at a false discovery rate of 0.05. In an earlier analysis of 587 of the donors, most TCR beta V segments appeared in productive rearrangements about 87% or about 30% of the time, broadly matching IMGT annotations. In both the original and validation cohorts, the classifier was reported to diagnose cytomegalovirus status with high specificity and sensitivity. According to a later analysis, most CMV-associated TCR beta chains appeared to be HLA-restricted, and the HLA associations seemed to be driven largely by CMV exposure. Correlated functional status among segregating V segments might be attributable to linkage disequilibrium, but an unknown experimental factor could not be ruled out. A group of highly shared sequence variants was considered likely to be a technical artifact of the sequencing pipeline. Most TCR sequences were observed very rarely across donors, whereas some public TCRs were present in many individuals. A later analysis found that HLA-associated TCR beta chains were more clonally expanded and had lower generation probabilities than equally common non-associated chains. HLA typing was unavailable for some donors at each locus, so association tests used only the typed subset.

V is pruned by 3 bases and J by 8 bases, leaving 10 bases of the junction without a gene match. Including cysteine and phenylalanine, the CDR3 has 16 amino acids. The retained sequence is limited to the CDR3, 48 bases, with the frame set at the first base. For CDR1 and CDR2, the germline V gene lists MGHDK and SYGVNS. The protocol used for the library was the immunoSEQ multiplex PCR assay. For the multiplex PCR, a mixture combining 60 forward primers for TCR Vbeta segments and 13 reverse primers for TCR Jbeta segments was used. The CDR3 region of rearranged TCR beta genes was amplified from genomic DNA with a multiplex PCR assay. The Illumina HiSeq System was used to sequence the amplified TCR beta libraries as 87-base-pair reads. The paper's data handling went like this. A later analysis counted 75 million to 100 million unique TCR beta chains across the approximately 700 repertoires, and 9.5 million to 11 million of these chains were shared by at least two donors. A nearest-neighbor algorithm error-corrected the raw reads and collapsed the reads into unique sequences, merging closely related sequences to remove PCR and sequencing errors. To assign V, D and J gene segments, CDR3 sequences were aligned to IMGT reference sequences. For a sequence to be retained, a match of at least six nucleotides to both a V gene segment and a J gene segment was required. A rearrangement was called productive if the CDR3 had no stop codons and remained in frame with V and J, and every other rearrangement was called non-productive. CDR3 was defined by IMGT convention, running from the second conserved V-encoded cysteine to the conserved J-encoded phenylalanine. Sequences without an unambiguous match to a single V gene segment were excluded from the earlier analysis of a few hundred of the donors. An earlier analysis of several hundred of the donors called V segments functional above 56.7% productive rearrangements and segregating when the between-donor standard deviation exceeded 5%. A statistical classification framework was built to diagnose cytomegalovirus status from the catalog of TCR beta chain sequences. V and J gene assignment, in a later analysis, came from comparing TCR nucleotide sequences with IMGT/GENE-DB human TR gene sequences. Using the TCRdist pipeline, a later analysis assigned CDR3 sequences along with most-parsimonious VDJ recombination scenarios. In a later analysis, each TCR beta chain was defined by its CDR3 amino acid sequence together with its V-gene family, and reads lacking a unique V-gene family were excluded. As a way to deal with suspected cross-contamination and a sequencing artifact, a later analysis dropped approximately 570 nucleotide sequences that were highly shared and had low generation probability. In a later analysis, a clonal expansion index was calculated for each public chain from normalized within-repertoire ranks of inferred template counts. A later analysis computed generation probabilities with a VDJ recombination model fitted to out-of-frame rearrangements, and checked the results against IGoR. Hypergeometric tests were used in a later analysis to score TCR-TCR, TCR-HLA and TCR-CMV co-occurrence, with a repertoire-size bias correction applied to the TCR pairs. In a later analysis, false discovery rates were estimated by permuting HLA or CMV assignments 20 times. In a later analysis, co-occurring TCRs were grouped using DBSCAN, and TCRdist sequence similarity was added for clustering within HLA-allele-positive subsets. For co-occurrence clustering, repertoires with fewer than 30,000 or more than 120,000 public chains were excluded, along with 5 or 6 repertoires with anomalous nucleotide sharing. The table was pulled from immuneACCESS by TCRdb, which kept in-frame rearrangements only. Such tables lose some clones; where checked, under half of the loss comes from unresolved V genes, and the rest has no known cause. V and J calls and clone size are copied from that table; D and trimming were computed from the DNA. The sample profile shows around 67,000 clones; about four fifths of them were found once. 7.8% of the sample is taken by the ten largest.

In total, roughly 710 healthy bone marrow donors made up the cohort. All cohort members were sampled while nominally healthy, although unrecorded immune exposures were likely present. The donor tested CMV seropositive and was one of the 289 seropositive cohort members. Each donor provided a peripheral blood sample, and peripheral blood mononuclear cells were used for TCR beta sequencing. Genomic DNA was extracted from the blood cell samples with the Qiagen DNeasy Blood Extraction Kit. Comment on this clone: Its antigen remains unidentified. The sample holds no much larger clone one base away, and base qualities are not on file.

Sequenced: PBMCs. This clonotype was obtained from a man aged 18 to 30 in good health and CMV-seropositive. The rearrangement joined TRBV25-1 to TRBJ1-6; TRBD1 agrees with 7 junctional bases. The bases read TGTGCCAGCAGTGAGCCTCAGGGGGATAGGTATTCACCCCTCCACTTT. Translated, this is CASSEPQGDRYSPLHF.